Listed here are 19 T cell receptor beta chains from one sample, sequenced in a study of shared clonotypes between healthy human individuals. Assay used: immunoSEQ multiplex PCR; TCRdb lists only in-frame clones, some missing. The sample consists of around 1.6 million clones, about 98% of them appearing once. The specimen was naive CD4+ T cells sorted from blood. Sample subset: CD45RA+ positively selected. The receptors derive from a young man in good health.

The rearrangement uses TRBV29-1 and TRBJ2-7; 10 bases map to TRBD1. Trimming took 6 bases from V and 6 from J; bases not matched to a gene: 8. CDR1 SQVTM and CDR2 ANQGSEA come from the germline V gene. This CDR3 contains 13 residues. This CDR3 is CSVRRTGGFEQYF. In nucleotides, the CDR3 is TGCAGCGTCCGACGGACAGGGGGTTTCGAGCAGTACTTC.

This clone was recorded only once. The chain has TRBV11-3 and TRBJ2-1; D unresolved. The CDR3 covers 11 residues. Germline loops: CDR1 SGHNT, CDR2 YENEEA. Between the trimmed V and J ends, which lost 6 bases and 7 bases, there was a span of 7 bases. Here the CDR3 reads CASRGRNEQFF. CDR3 nucleotide sequence: TGTGCCAGCAGGGGTCGGAATGAGCAGTTCTTC.

The rearrangement links TRBV15 to TRBJ1-5; no clear D. The V and J ends lost 1 base and 5 bases respectively, with 12 bases between them. The CDR3 covers 15 residues. Germline-derived CDR1 and CDR2 are LNHNV and YYDKDF (reference sequence). The CDR3 loop is CATSRVGSGDQPQHF. For the CDR3, the DNA is TGTGCCACCAGCAGAGTTGGGTCGGGAGATCAGCCCCAGCATTTT.

A remark on this clone: Other DNA sequences from this sample encode an identical CDR3 as well. V usage is TRBV14 and J usage is TRBJ2-7; no reliable D call. V was cut by 1 base and J by 3 bases, with 4 bases left in between. Germline CDR1 is SGHDN and CDR2 is FVKESK. CDR3 length equals 12 residues. The CDR3 is CASSQVGYEQYF. In nucleotides, the CDR3 is TGTGCCAGCAGCCAAGTTGGCTACGAGCAGTACTTC. The full variable domain, its missing parts supplied by reference TRBV14 and TRBJ2-7, is EAGVTQFPSHSVIEKGQTVTLRCDPISGHDNLYWYRRVMGKEIKFLLHFVKESKQDESGMPNNRFLAERTGGTYSTLKVQPAELEDSGVYFCASSQVGYEQYFGPGTRLTVT.

The V call is TRBV7-3, the J call TRBJ2-1; 8 positions match TRBD2. The germline gives CDR1 SGHTA, CDR2 FQGTGA. CDR3 length: 14 amino acids. The ends lost 5 bases at V and 7 bases at J; junction bases unmatched: 7. For the CDR3, the DNA is TGTGCCAGCAGCCCGGGACTAGAGGTGAATGAGCAGTTCTTC. Its translation is CASSPGLEVNEQFF.

The chain is built from TRBV28 and TRBJ2-4; 14 nucleotides agree with TRBD2. The trim removed 6 bases at V and 6 bases at J, leaving 10 bases unmatched. CDR3 length: 17 amino acids. Germline CDR1 is MDHEN and CDR2 is SYDVKM. CDR3 sequence (DNA): TGTGCCAGCAGGATGGGACTAGCGGGAGTGGAGGGAAACATTCAGTACTTC. Translation: CASRMGLAGVEGNIQYF.

The rearrangement links TRBV10-1 to TRBJ1-1; D may be TRBD1 (6 bases). The CDR3 consists of 13 residues. Germline V CDR1 and CDR2: WNHNN, SYGVQD (reference sequence). V lost 4 bases and J lost 8, with 14 bases in between. DNA of the CDR3: TGCGCCAGCAGTGGAAAGCGGGGGCAGGAAGCTTTCTTT. It translates to CASSGKRGQEAFF.

The chain has TRBV5-6 and TRBJ1-2; no definite D call. The CDR3 extends over 16 amino acids. CDR1 and CDR2 from the germline V gene are SGHDT and YYEEEE. V lost 0 bases to trimming and J lost 9 bases, with 21 bases between them. The CDR3 region has the DNA TGTGCCAGCAGCTTGGCCCCCGGGGAGGGAAGGAAGAGCTACACCTTC. Residues: CASSLAPGEGRKSYTF.

The rearrangement joins TRBV5-1 to TRBJ1-1, with D perhaps matching TRBD1 (5 bases). CDR3 length: 15 amino acids. The V gene lost 4 bases and the J gene lost 4 bases, with 17 bases spanning the gap. The germline V gene encodes CDR1 SGHRS and CDR2 YFSETQ. The CDR3 spells CASSPPQDSFTEAFF. In nucleotides, the CDR3 is TGCGCCAGCAGCCCCCCGCAAGACAGTTTCACTGAAGCTTTCTTT.

V usage is TRBV6-5 and J usage is TRBJ1-5, with D unclear. CDR3 size: 14 residues. The germline CDR1 and CDR2 sequences are MNHEY and SVGAGI. V dropped 5 bases and J dropped 5 bases, with 13 bases sitting between them. The CDR3 bases are TGTGCCAGCAGTACCTCGGCATCGGATCAGCCCCAGCATTTT. Translation: CASSTSASDQPQHF.

The rearrangement uses TRBV19 and TRBJ2-1; 10 bases map to TRBD2. CDR1 is LNHDA, CDR2 SQIVND, per germline (reference sequence). The CDR3 totals 16 residues. V was clipped by 4 bases and J by 4 bases; unmatched bases: 7. The CDR3 spells CASSSKREGPYNEQFF. As DNA, the CDR3 is TGTGCCAGTAGTAGCAAGCGGGAGGGCCCGTACAATGAGCAGTTCTTC.

The CDR3 coding sequence is TGTGCCACCAGCAGCTACTATCCGGGACCACAAGAGACCCAGTACTTC. This encodes CATSSYYPGPQETQYF. This sequence joins TRBV15 and TRBJ2-5; the D gene could be TRBD1 or TRBD2 (5 bases each). This CDR3 is built from 16 residues. CDR1 is LNHNV, CDR2 YYDKDF, per germline (reference sequence). V was trimmed by 3 bases and J by 2 bases, leaving 16 bases between them. Full variable domain (rest looked up from reference TRBV15 and TRBJ2-5): DAMVIQNPRYQVTQFGKPVTLSCSQTLNHNVMYWYQQKSSQAPKLLFHYYDKDFNNEADTPDNFQSRRPNTSFCFLDIRSPGLGDTAMYLCATSSYYPGPQETQYFGPGTRLLVL.

The count of this clone is one. The V and J genes are TRBV5-5 and TRBJ2-5; 9 bases fit TRBD2. J was trimmed by 5 bases and V by 1 base; bases with no gene match: 6. This CDR3 is 15 amino acids long. The germline V gene has CDR1 SGHKS and CDR2 YYEKEE (reference sequence). The CDR3 nucleotides are TGTGCCAGCAGCTTGTGGGGGACTAGCTGGGAGACCCAGTACTTC. As protein: CASSLWGTSWETQYF. Variable domain in full (rest from reference TRBV5-5 and TRBJ2-5): DAGVTQSPTHLIKTRGQQVTLRCSPISGHKSVSWYQQVLGQGPQFIFQYYEKEERGRGNFPDRFSARQFPNYSSELNVNALLLGDSALYLCASSLWGTSWETQYFGPGTRLLVL.

J is TRBJ1-1 and V is TRBV6-5; D is unclear. V lost 2 bases and J 1 base, leaving 8 bases between the germline ends. There are 14 residues in the CDR3. The germline V gene has CDR1 MNHEY and CDR2 SVGAGI. CDR3 bases: TGTGCCAGCAGTTACCTCAAACCGAACACTGAAGCTTTCTTT. This codes for CASSYLKPNTEAFF.

This clone was picked up one time. As DNA, the CDR3 is TGTGCCAGCAGTCCGTCGATCGGGGGGGGCTATGGCTACACCTTC. Protein product: CASSPSIGGGYGYTF. The V call is TRBV6-1, the J call TRBJ1-2; a weak D match, TRBD1 (5 bases). Germline loops: CDR1 MNHNS, CDR2 SASEGT. Trimming removed 5 bases from V and 4 bases from J, with 17 bases in between. The CDR3 runs 15 residues.

V is TRBV9 and J is TRBJ1-5; D is possibly TRBD1 (5 bases). The CDR3 sequence is 14 residues long. The ends were cut back, 0 bases at V and 3 bases at J, with 7 bases in the middle. Germline CDR1 reads SGDLS; CDR2 reads YYNGEE. CDR3 residues: CASSVAGTNQPQHF. CDR3 sequence (DNA): TGTGCCAGCAGCGTAGCAGGGACCAATCAGCCCCAGCATTTT.

The chain is built from TRBV18 and TRBJ2-5; a possible D gene is TRBD1 (6 bases). V lost 4 bases and J 2 bases, leaving 17 bases between the germline ends. Germline V lookup: CDR1 KGHSH, CDR2 LQKENI. The CDR3 is 16 residues long. CDR3 sequence reads: CASSQLPRDTQETQYF. The CDR3 DNA reads as TGTGCCAGCTCACAACTGCCCCGGGACACGCAAGAGACCCAGTACTTC.

The rearrangement links TRBV7-9 to TRBJ2-6, with 10 bases matching TRBD1. The CDR3 spans 19 residues. With V trimmed by 5 bases and J by 2 bases, 12 bases remained unmatched. Germline V gives CDR1 SEHNR, CDR2 FQNEAQ (reference sequence). In DNA form, the CDR3 reads TGTGCCAGCAGCGATCGGACAGGGGGATCCACTACTGGGGCCAACGTCCTGACTTTC. Translated: CASSDRTGGSTTGANVLTF.

The genes are TRBV5-1 and TRBJ2-3; D call uncertain. This CDR3 comprises 16 residues. The V gene's germline CDR1 is SGHRS and CDR2 YFSETQ. V gave up 0 bases and J gave up 1 base, with 12 bases separating them. The CDR3 coding sequence is TGCGCCAGCAGCTTGGCCATCCAGTCTGGCACAGATACGCAGTATTTT. The encoded protein is CASSLAIQSGTDTQYF.